The entry that follows covers one T cell receptor (beta chain) sequence. The data belong to a study of blood T cell repertoires in COVID-19. Overall study context: From the United States, Italy and Spain came samples of acute and convalescent COVID-19. Sources were T cells, B-cell-depleted T cells, or PBMCs; the material itself was cDNA or gDNA.

The CDR3 extends over 11 amino acids. CDR1 and CDR2 from the germline V gene are SGHTS and YDEGEE. The germline V and J ends were trimmed by 9 bases and 4 bases, with 8 bases remaining between them. The protocol was immunoSEQ multiplex PCR, while the TCRdb copy is restricted to in-frame clones and leaves out a portion. The sample lists 60,000 to 80,000 clones; roughly 90% were seen once. The rearrangement uses TRBV5-8 and TRBJ1-3; D is uncertain. This TCR was sampled from a man aged 60 to 69 with acute or convalescent COVID-19. The source material was peripheral blood. The CDR3 DNA reads TGTGCCAACAGACTGGGAAACACCATATATTTT. As protein: CANRLGNTIYF.